The source of this T cell receptor beta chain is a study of blood T cell repertoires in COVID-19. The Seattle patients, enrolled during active infection, were followed longitudinally. Germline V lookup: CDR1 MDHEN, CDR2 SYDVKM. The CDR3 has 13 residues. V was pared by 7 bases and J by 5 bases, with 3 bases of the junction left unmatched. TCRdb's table, derived via immunoSEQ multiplex PCR, lists solely in-frame clones and lacks some. The sample holds tens of thousands of clones, about 90% seen once. The sequence derives from a man younger than 35 with COVID-19, enrolled during active disease. Source material: peripheral blood. V usage is TRBV28 and J usage is TRBJ2-1, with 9 bases aligning to TRBD2. CDR3 coding DNA: TGTGCCAGCATCCTAGCGGGGAACAATGAGCAGTTCTTC. Translated: CASILAGNNEQFF.